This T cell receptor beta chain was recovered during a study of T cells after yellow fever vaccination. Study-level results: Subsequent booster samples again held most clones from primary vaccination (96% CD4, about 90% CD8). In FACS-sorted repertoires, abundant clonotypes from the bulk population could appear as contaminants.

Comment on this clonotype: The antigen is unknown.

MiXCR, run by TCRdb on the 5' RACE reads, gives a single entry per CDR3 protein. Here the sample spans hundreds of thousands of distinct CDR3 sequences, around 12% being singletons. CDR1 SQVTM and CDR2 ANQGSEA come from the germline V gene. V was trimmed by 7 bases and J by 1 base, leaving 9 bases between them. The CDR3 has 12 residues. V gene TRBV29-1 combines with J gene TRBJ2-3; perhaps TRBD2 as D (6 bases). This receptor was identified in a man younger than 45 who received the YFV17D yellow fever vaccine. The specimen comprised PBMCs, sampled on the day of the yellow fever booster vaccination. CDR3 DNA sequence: TGCAGCGGGCTAGCGCGCACAGATACGCAGTATTTT. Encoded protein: CSGLARTDTQYF.